These 25 T cell receptor beta chains were sequenced from one sample in a study of human T cells and chemical hapten exposure. Specified time point: patch test 2, 6 weeks after DPC sensitization. Sample treatment: therapeutic diphenylcyclopropenone sensitization with weekly scalp DPC. TCRdb itself ran the RACE reads through MiXCR, one entry per CDR3 protein. The sample yields about 110,000 distinct CDR3 sequences, 9.2% seen once. This specimen was whole blood, taken in connection with sensitization to the hapten diphenylcyclopropenone (DPC). Receptors originate from a middle-aged woman with alopecia areata. Some clones in this sample may be carry-over from other donors' samples.

The chain recombines TRBV9 with TRBJ2-7; either TRBD1 or TRBD2 may fit D (8 bases each). V was shortened by 0 bases and J by 3 bases, with 13 bases between the two germline ends. Germline V lookup: CDR1 SGDLS, CDR2 YYNGEE. This CDR3 is built from 15 residues. For the CDR3, the DNA is TGTGCCAGCAGCGTAGGTAGCGGGACAGGCTACGAGCAGTACTTC. Translation: CASSVGSGTGYEQYF.

This clonotype was detected only a few times. The chain links TRBV2 to TRBJ2-5; unclear D gene. The germline V gene has CDR1 SNHLY and CDR2 FYNNEI. There are 13 residues in the CDR3. V shed 6 bases and J shed 5 bases, with 13 bases lying between them. The CDR3 bases are TGTGCCAGCAGCCTAATCCTACAGGAGACCCAGTACTTC. Its protein product is CASSLILQETQYF. Together with reference TRBV2 and TRBJ2-5, the CDR3 gives the full variable domain: EPEVTQTPSHQVTQMGQEVILRCVPISNHLYFYWYRQILGQKVEFLVSFYNNEISEKSEIFDDQFSVERPDGSNFTLKIRSTKLEDSAMYFCASSLILQETQYFGPGTRLLVL.

This clonotype appeared many times. The chain carries TRBV16 and TRBJ1-6; 10 nucleotides line up with TRBD1. CDR1 is KGHSY and CDR2 is FQNENV in the germline V gene. With 0 bases clipped from V and 5 bases from J, the junction kept 7 bases outside the gene matches. The length of the CDR3 is 18 residues. CDR3 sequence: CASSQSGDRGFNNSPLHF. As DNA, the CDR3 is TGTGCCAGCAGCCAATCAGGGGACAGGGGCTTCAATAATTCACCCCTCCACTTT.

This clonotype was observed a handful of times. This chain uses TRBV7-2 with TRBJ1-5, with D perhaps matching TRBD1 (5 bases). Trimming removed 5 bases from V and 1 base from J, with 15 bases in between. The CDR3 has 16 amino acids. CDR1 is SGHTA, CDR2 FQGNSA, per germline. This CDR3 is CASSGQGGISNQPQHF. Here the CDR3 DNA reads TGTGCCAGCAGCGGACAAGGCGGTATAAGCAATCAGCCCCAGCATTTT. Together with reference TRBV7-2 and TRBJ1-5, the CDR3 gives the full variable domain: GAGVSQSPSNKVTEKGKDVELRCDPISGHTALYWYRQSLGQGLEFLIYFQGNSAPDKSGLPSDRFSAERTGGSVSTLTIQRTQQEDSAVYLCASSGQGGISNQPQHFGDGTRLSIL.

In this sample, this clonotype turned up a few times. V usage is TRBV19 and J usage is TRBJ2-4, with 7 bases fitting TRBD1. Germline V CDR1 and CDR2: LNHDA, SQIVND (reference sequence). The junction had 10 bases not matched to a gene; V was cut back by 7 bases and J by 7 bases. The CDR3 is 14 residues long. DNA for the CDR3: TGTGCCAGTACCGCACAGGGGAGTAATAACATTCAGTACTTC. Its protein product is CASTAQGSNNIQYF.

This clonotype appeared many times. The gene calls are TRBV7-6 and TRBJ2-3; D remains ambiguous. The germline gives CDR1 SGHVS, CDR2 FNYEAQ. Trimming removed 1 base from V and 4 bases from J, with 9 bases in between. CDR3 length equals 14 residues. CDR3 region: CASSLVPKADTQYF. Here the CDR3 DNA reads TGTGCCAGCAGCTTAGTGCCAAAGGCAGATACGCAGTATTTT.

This clonotype was counted only a few times. The gene calls are TRBV6-2 or TRBV6-3 and TRBJ2-1, with 7 bases matching TRBD2. In germline, CDR1 is MNHEY, CDR2 SVGEGT. The CDR3 consists of 13 residues. J was trimmed by 2 bases and V by 5 bases; bases with no gene match: 0. The CDR3 bases are TGTGCCAGCAGTCGGGGGGCCTACAATGAGCAGTTCTTC. Its protein is CASSRGAYNEQFF.

This clonotype was counted many times. The chain employs TRBV25-1 and TRBJ1-3; D remains ambiguous. Germline V gives CDR1 MGHDK, CDR2 SYGVNS. V was shortened by 7 bases and J by 1 base, with 11 bases between the two germline ends. This CDR3 is built from 14 residues. The CDR3 here is CASTEGPSGNTIYF. CDR3 in DNA: TGTGCCAGCACCGAAGGGCCGTCTGGAAACACCATATATTTT.

This clonotype was found many times. The chain couples TRBV7-2 to TRBJ1-5; no clear D gene. The V and J ends lost 5 bases and 7 bases respectively, with 9 bases between them. Germline values: CDR1 SGHTA, CDR2 FQGNSA. The CDR3 is 12 amino acids. CDR3 in DNA: TGTGCCAGCAGCCCGGATGGGCAGCCCCAGCATTTT. It is translated as CASSPDGQPQHF.

This clonotype was seen ten or more times. CDR3 in amino acids: CASSPDRQSEAFF. CDR3 bases: TGTGCCAGCTCACCGGACCGCCAATCTGAAGCTTTCTTT. The J gene is TRBJ1-1, the V gene TRBV18; D is unclear. Trimming left V 3 bases short and J 6 bases short, with 11 bases between. Germline CDR1 KGHSH, CDR2 LQKENI. The length of the CDR3 is 13 residues.

The table lists this clonotype with a few counts. This chain joins TRBV5-1 and TRBJ2-1; D remains ambiguous. The V end was cut by 4 bases, the J end by 6 bases, with 17 bases between. This CDR3 has 15 residues. Germline V gene data show CDR1 as SGHRS and CDR2 as YFSETQ. This CDR3 reads CASSLPYAVSNEQFF. CDR3 in DNA: TGCGCCAGCAGCCTACCTTATGCGGTTTCCAATGAGCAGTTCTTC.

There are a few counts of this clonotype. This chain joins TRBV5-1 and TRBJ2-7; 7 bases are a match to TRBD1. Germline CDR1 reads SGHRS; CDR2 reads YFSETQ. The CDR3 covers 16 residues. V trimming: 7 bases; J trimming: 0 bases; junction bases outside the gene matches: 13. The CDR3 loop is CASRANPRQGSYEQYF. CDR3 sequence (DNA): TGCGCCAGCCGCGCAAATCCGCGACAGGGCTCCTACGAGCAGTACTTC.

This clonotype was detected many times. V and J are TRBV5-1 and TRBJ2-3, with TRBD1 identical over 8 bases. The CDR3 has 15 amino acids. V dropped 1 base and J dropped 1; count of bases not matched to a gene: 2. In germline, CDR1 is SGHRS, CDR2 YFSETQ. The CDR3 DNA reads as TGCGCCAGCAGCTTGACACAGGGGGGCACAGATACGCAGTATTTT. Its protein product is CASSLTQGGTDTQYF. The complete variable domain, with remaining parts taken from reference TRBV5-1 and TRBJ2-3, reads KAGVTQTPRYLIKTRGQQVTLSCSPISGHRSVSWYQQTPGQGLQFLFEYFSETQRNKGNFPGRFSGRQFSNSRSEMNVSTLELGDSALYLCASSLTQGGTDTQYFGPGTRLTVL.

This clonotype was observed at least ten times. CDR3 nucleotide sequence: TGTGCCAGCGCGACTAGCGGGGGAACCTACGAGCAGTACTTC. Translated, it gives CASATSGGTYEQYF. V gene TRBV3-1 combines with J gene TRBJ2-7; TRBD2 matches at 12 bases. Trimming took 8 bases from V and 2 from J; bases not matched to a gene: 4. Germline CDR1 and CDR2: LGHDT and YNNKEL (reference sequence). The CDR3 is made up of 14 amino acids.

This chain connects TRBV6-5 to TRBJ2-7, with no clear D. This CDR3 region has 14 residues. Per germline, CDR1 MNHEY and CDR2 SVGAGI. V was pared by 6 bases and J by 0 bases, with 12 bases between. As DNA, the CDR3 is TGTGCCAGCAGATACACGGGCGGCTCCTACGAGCAGTACTTC. This sequence encodes CASRYTGGSYEQYF.

The gene calls are TRBV4-3 and TRBJ1-4, with a possible D match to TRBD1 (5 bases). In germline, CDR1 is LGHNA, CDR2 YSLEER. There are 15 residues in the CDR3. Trimming took off 3 bases at V and 3 bases at J, with 11 bases between the two ends. As DNA, the CDR3 is TGCGCCAGCAGCCAGCTGACAGCTTCTAATGAAAAACTGTTTTTT. This translates into CASSQLTASNEKLFF.

V and J are TRBV10-3 and TRBJ2-1, with TRBD2 matching over 11 bases. Germline assignment: CDR1 ENHRY and CDR2 SYGVKD. Germline trimming cut 2 bases from V and 0 bases from J; bases unmatched to any gene: 3. The CDR3 spans 17 residues. Here the CDR3 DNA reads TGTGCCATCAGTGAGCCGACTAGCGGGGCCTCCTACAATGAGCAGTTCTTC. Its translation: CAISEPTSGASYNEQFF.

The genes are TRBV4-3 and TRBJ2-2; TRBD2 agrees at 8 bases. V gave up 5 bases and J gave up 4 bases; unmatched junction bases: 9. The CDR3 runs 16 residues. Germline V gives CDR1 LGHNA, CDR2 YSLEER. The CDR3 spells CASSTETGGTTGELFF. CDR3 nucleotides: TGCGCCAGCAGCACTGAAACGGGGGGGACCACCGGGGAGCTGTTTTTT.

This clonotype was counted at least ten times. This chain connects TRBV4-3 to TRBJ2-1, with 8 positions matching TRBD2. Germline-derived CDR1 and CDR2 are LGHNA and YSLEER. The CDR3 contains 14 residues. The CDR3 reads CASGAQDSYNEQFF. Here the CDR3 DNA reads TGCGCTAGCGGGGCGCAGGACTCCTACAATGAGCAGTTCTTC.

Only a few counts were recorded for this clonotype. This chain joins TRBV5-1 and TRBJ1-4; maybe TRBD1 (6 bases). V dropped 5 bases and J dropped 0 bases, with 11 bases sitting between them. The CDR3 length is 15 residues. Germline V lookup: CDR1 SGHRS, CDR2 YFSETQ. The CDR3 nucleotides read TGCGCCAGCAGAGGGACAATGACAACTAATGAAAAACTGTTTTTT. This sequence encodes CASRGTMTTNEKLFF.

The sample holds many counts of this clonotype. The V and J genes are TRBV6-2 or TRBV6-3 and TRBJ1-2; 7 bases fit TRBD1. The V gene's germline CDR1 is MNHEY and CDR2 SVGEGT. The junction had 3 bases not matched to a gene; V was cut back by 4 bases and J by 7 bases. The CDR3 totals 12 residues. CDR3 bases: TGTGCCAGCAGTTGGGGACAGCTTGGCTACACCTTC. This sequence encodes CASSWGQLGYTF.

As for this clonotype: This may arise from a read error, as a much more abundant clone is one base away. Without the conserved terminal phenylalanine or tryptophan, this CDR3 likely stems from a read error. J is TRBJ1-5 and V is TRBV18, with D uncertain. The length of the CDR3 is 14 residues. V lost 5 bases and J lost 2, with 10 bases in between. CDR1 is KGHSH and CDR2 is LQKENI in the germline V gene. CDR3: CASSGVRGNQPQHL. The CDR3 DNA reads TGTGCCAGCTCAGGGGTTCGCGGCAATCAGCCCCAGCATTTA.

The CDR3 nucleotides read TGTGCCAGCAGCTTACAGGGGAGGGAGCAGTACTTC. Its protein is CASSLQGREQYF. The chain couples TRBV13 to TRBJ2-7; D is tentatively TRBD1 or TRBD2 (6 bases each). Germline V gene lookup returns CDR1 PRHDT and CDR2 FYEKMQ (reference sequence). V shed 2 bases and J shed 7 bases, with 9 bases lying between them. This CDR3 spans 12 amino acids.

Ten or more counts support this clonotype. The chain couples TRBV6-6 to TRBJ1-1; the match to TRBD1 covers 7 bases. The CDR3 runs 15 residues. V was clipped by 6 bases and J by 0 bases; unmatched bases: 7. Germline-derived CDR1 and CDR2 are MNHNY and SVGAGI (reference sequence). The CDR3 spells CASRLTGAMNTEAFF. The CDR3 nucleotides are TGTGCCAGCAGACTTACAGGGGCCATGAACACTGAAGCTTTCTTT.

This clonotype turned up a few times. The genes are TRBV3-1 and TRBJ2-2; D ambiguous. The germline V gene encodes CDR1 LGHDT and CDR2 YNNKEL (reference sequence). CDR3 length: 16 residues. Between the trimmed V and J ends, which lost 4 bases and 1 base, there was a span of 13 bases. CDR3 loop: CASSPLWQMNTGELFF. In DNA form, the CDR3 reads TGTGCCAGCAGCCCCCTTTGGCAGATGAACACCGGGGAGCTGTTTTTT.